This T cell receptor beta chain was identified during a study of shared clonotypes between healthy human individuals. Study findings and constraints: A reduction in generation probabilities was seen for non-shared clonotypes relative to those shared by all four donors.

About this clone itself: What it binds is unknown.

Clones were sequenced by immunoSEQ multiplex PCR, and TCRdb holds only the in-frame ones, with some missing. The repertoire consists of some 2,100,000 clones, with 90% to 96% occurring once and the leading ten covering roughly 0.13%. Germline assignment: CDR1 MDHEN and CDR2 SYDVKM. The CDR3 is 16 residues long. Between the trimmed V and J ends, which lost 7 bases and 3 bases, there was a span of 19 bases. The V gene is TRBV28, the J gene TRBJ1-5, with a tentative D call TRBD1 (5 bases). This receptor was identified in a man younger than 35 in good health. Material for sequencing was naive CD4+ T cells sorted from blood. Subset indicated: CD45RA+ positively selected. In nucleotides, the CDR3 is TGTGCCAGCACTCAGTCCGGGGCCTTTTACAATCAGCCCCAGCATTTT. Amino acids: CASTQSGAFYNQPQHF.